This is a list of T cell receptor beta chains from one sample in a study of blood T cell repertoires in COVID-19. Measured with immunoSEQ multiplex PCR; TCRdb has only the in-frame clones, and not every one. Found here are about 210,000 clones, under 90% of them singletons; the top ten hold around 10%. Sequenced: PBMCs or T cells enriched from blood (not recorded which). The receptors stem from a woman in her forties or fifties with acute COVID-19. CDR3s include the opening cysteine and the closing phenylalanine or tryptophan. Each record gives: V gene, J gene, CDR3 protein.

V gene: TRBV10-3
J gene: TRBJ2-5
CDR3 protein: CAISESRETQYF

V gene: TRBV28
J gene: TRBJ2-7
CDR3 protein: CATVDRTVYEQYF

V gene: TRBV7-8
J gene: TRBJ2-2
CDR3 protein: CASRPGGVSGRVTGELFF

V gene: TRBV7-2
J gene: TRBJ1-5
CDR3 protein: CASSLQRRQPQHF

V gene: TRBV4-1
J gene: TRBJ1-1
CDR3 protein: CASSQWGVNTEAFF

V gene: TRBV28
J gene: TRBJ2-1
CDR3 protein: CASSLGGGGKVGEQFF

V gene: TRBV27
J gene: TRBJ1-6
CDR3 protein: CASSLLQKSYNSPLHF

V gene: TRBV4-1
J gene: TRBJ1-1
CDR3 protein: CASSQGGQEATEAFF

V gene: TRBV4-3
J gene: TRBJ2-1
CDR3 protein: CASSLAGGQRNEQFF

V gene: TRBV28
J gene: TRBJ1-5
CDR3 protein: CASKETNSNQPQHF

V gene: TRBV4-3
J gene: TRBJ2-7
CDR3 protein: CASSQGYGTSGYEQYF

V gene: TRBV19
J gene: TRBJ1-5
CDR3 protein: CASSSVGGTRFYSNQPQHF

V gene: TRBV7-2
J gene: TRBJ2-5
CDR3 protein: CASSLGPETQYF

V gene: TRBV27
J gene: TRBJ1-2
CDR3 protein: CASSLFPGHGYTF

V gene: TRBV6-2/TRBV6-3
J gene: TRBJ2-1
CDR3 protein: CASRPSGGAYNEQFF

V gene: TRBV14
J gene: TRBJ1-2
CDR3 protein: CASSQGGTRGYFTF